These 15 T cell receptor beta chains were sequenced from one sample in a study of blood T cell repertoires in COVID-19 (dated by TCRdb to about 2020). The library was produced with the immunoSEQ multiplex PCR assay. Entries here come from immuneACCESS through TCRdb and include only in-frame sequences with V and J called. Some clones fail to appear in such tables; in the studies checked, an unresolved V gene covers under half of the shortfall, and the cause of the remainder is unknown. Within this sample are approximately 170,000 clones, with about 81% of them counted one time only. The ten largest clones capture about a tenth of the sample. The sample was peripheral blood. Source of these receptors: a human donor in a cohort sampled during active COVID-19.

J is TRBJ1-2 and V is TRBV5-5; D perhaps matches TRBD1 (6 bases). Germline V gives CDR1 SGHKS, CDR2 YYEKEE (reference sequence). With 2 bases removed from V and 7 bases from J, the gap between germline ends came to 12 bases. The length of the CDR3 is 13 residues. The CDR3 here is CASSLGSGVGYTF. The CDR3 coding sequence is TGTGCCAGCAGCTTAGGGTCAGGGGTTGGCTACACCTTC.

This chain joins TRBV14 and TRBJ1-3; TRBD1 matches 8 bases. CDR3 length: 14 residues. CDR1 is SGHDN and CDR2 is FVKESK in the germline V gene. The V and J ends lost 1 base and 7 bases, in that order; junction bases with no gene match: 3. The CDR3 protein is CASSQGQGLNTIYF. CDR3 DNA sequence: TGTGCCAGCAGCCAAGGACAGGGGCTTAACACCATATATTTT.

As concerns this clone: An end of the junction does not agree with germline; a read error may underlie this. V usage is TRBV3-1 (or the pseudogene TRBV3-2) and J usage is TRBJ1-5, with TRBD1 matching over 8 bases. CDR1 LGHDT and CDR2 YNNKEL come from the germline V gene (reference sequence). The CDR3 loop spans 12 amino acids. CDR3 DNA: TGTGCCAGCAGCCAAGGAACGGGACAGGTCTTTTTT. This sequence encodes CASSQGTGQVFF.

This clone appeared many times. The sample carries other DNA sequences with the same CDR3. The chain carries TRBV7-2 and TRBJ1-5, with D tentatively TRBD1 (5 bases). CDR1 SGHTA and CDR2 FQGNSA come from the germline V gene. V shed 3 bases and J shed 1 base, with 10 bases lying between them. This CDR3 comprises 15 residues. The CDR3 bases are TGTGCCAGCAGCTTGGCAGGGTTGAGCAATCAGCCCCAGCATTTT. Protein product: CASSLAGLSNQPQHF.

The chain links TRBV4-3 to TRBJ2-7, with D possibly TRBD1 on 6 matching bases. Trimming took 0 bases from V and 0 from J, leaving 12 bases between them. Germline assignment: CDR1 LGHNA and CDR2 YSLEER. The CDR3 contains 16 residues. The CDR3 DNA follows: TGCGCCAGCAGCCAAGACCGGGACACGGCCTCCTACGAGCAGTACTTC. Encoded protein: CASSQDRDTASYEQYF.

The V and J genes are TRBV7-8 and TRBJ2-1, with TRBD2 matching 12 bases. Per the germline V gene, CDR1 is SGHVS and CDR2 is FQNEAQ. J was trimmed by 5 bases and V by 6 bases; bases with no gene match: 8. The CDR3 is 16 amino acids. In DNA form, the CDR3 reads TGTGCCAGCAGACCCACGGGACTAGCGGGCAACAATGAGCAGTTCTTC. This translates into CASRPTGLAGNNEQFF.

The V call is TRBV11-2, the J call TRBJ1-4; 8 nucleotides align to TRBD1. This CDR3 is 16 amino acids long. After removal of 4 bases from V and 0 bases from J, the junction contained 4 bases not matched to a gene. Germline V gene sequence: CDR1 SGHAT, CDR2 FQNNGV. CDR3 region: CASSSRTGSTNEKLFF. The DNA of the CDR3 is TGTGCCAGCAGCTCGAGGACAGGGTCAACTAATGAAAAACTGTTTTTT.

This chain links TRBV6-5 with TRBJ2-2; the D gene is possibly TRBD2 (6 bases). Deletions cut 1 base from V and 3 bases from J, with 9 bases between. The germline V gene has CDR1 MNHEY and CDR2 SVGAGI. The CDR3 runs to 15 residues. CDR3 in amino acids: CASSYFGGDTGELFF. CDR3 DNA: TGTGCCAGCAGTTACTTCGGGGGAGACACCGGGGAGCTGTTTTTT.

In its sample, this clone was seen many times. Other DNA sequences in the sample encode the same CDR3. The chain is built from TRBV7-2 and TRBJ2-5; D might be TRBD2 (6 bases). The germline V gene has CDR1 SGHTA and CDR2 FQGNSA. Trimming took 5 bases from V and 3 from J, leaving 10 bases between them. This CDR3 comprises 13 residues. CDR3 in DNA: TGTGCCAGCAGCCTCGGACTAAAAGAGACCCAGTACTTC. Translation: CASSLGLKETQYF.

The rearrangement links TRBV19 to TRBJ2-3, with 7 nucleotides matching TRBD1. Germline lookup yields CDR1 LNHDA and CDR2 SQIVND (reference sequence). Trimming at V came to 4 bases and at J to 2 bases, leaving 6 bases not matched to a gene. The CDR3 covers 15 residues. CDR3 in amino acids: CASSKRQGPTDTQYF. The CDR3, as DNA: TGTGCCAGTAGTAAAAGACAGGGCCCCACAGATACGCAGTATTTT.

The chain combines TRBV7-2 with TRBJ1-5; the D gene is possibly TRBD1 (5 bases). This CDR3 contains 13 residues. Trimming shortened V by 3 bases and J by 7 bases, and 10 bases separated the two germline ends. Germline CDR1 and CDR2: SGHTA and FQGNSA. The CDR3 loop is CASSLSGGQPQHF. CDR3 in DNA: TGTGCCAGCAGCTTGTCGGGGGGACAGCCCCAGCATTTT.

This clone has just one count. The V gene is TRBV6-6, the J gene TRBJ1-3; TRBD1 aligns across 7 bases. CDR1 MNHNY and CDR2 SVGAGI come from the germline V gene (reference sequence). The CDR3 is 15 amino acids. Losses at the gene ends were 5 bases for V and 2 bases for J; bases not matched to a gene: 6. CDR3 nucleotides: TGTGCCAGCAGTGAGGGGGCGCCGGCTGGAAACACCATATATTTT. Translating it yields CASSEGAPAGNTIYF.

The chain uses TRBV9 and TRBJ2-1; 11 bases match TRBD2. The V segment lost 1 base and the J segment 9 bases; nucleotides outside the gene matches: 3. The V gene's germline CDR1 is SGDLS and CDR2 YYNGEE. CDR3 length: 14 amino acids. The CDR3 is CASSVSGTSGEQFF. CDR3 coding DNA: TGTGCCAGCAGCGTATCCGGGACTAGCGGTGAGCAGTTCTTC.

V is TRBV30 and J is TRBJ2-5; TRBD2 might be the D (5 bases). Germline V lookup: CDR1 GTSNPN, CDR2 SVGIG (reference sequence). CDR3 length: 13 amino acids. In DNA, the CDR3 is TGTACGGGCGCGGGTGGAGTAAGAGAGACCCAGTACTTC. Residues: CTGAGGVRETQYF.

The chain carries TRBV28 and TRBJ1-2; 7 positions agree with TRBD1. V shed 3 bases, J shed 12 bases, and the junction held 7 bases outside the gene matches. The CDR3 totals 12 residues. Germline lookup yields CDR1 MDHEN and CDR2 SYDVKM. The CDR3 here is CASSLMTGRNTF. CDR3 nucleotides: TGTGCCAGCAGTTTGATGACAGGGCGTAACACCTTC.